This is a list of T cell receptor beta chains from one sample in a study of radiotherapy plus CTLA-4 blockade in lung cancer. Some clones are missing from TCRdb's copy, which holds only in-frame ones; the method was immunoSEQ multiplex PCR. The data hold tens of thousands of clones, with roughly 80% observed a single time. Source: peripheral blood, taken from a patient treated with radiotherapy plus ipilimumab. These receptors were collected from a human donor with non-small cell lung cancer who had a complete response to radiotherapy plus ipilimumab. CDR3s include the opening cysteine and the closing phenylalanine or tryptophan. A D gene is named only where the DNA matches it firmly. Size is stated for part of the rows, as once, few or many counts, or as a class when the clone is expanded.

CASLDRGTDTQYF | TGTGCCAGCCTGGACAGGGGCACAGATACGCAGTATTTT | TRBD1 | - | TRBJ2-3 | TRBV11-3
CASSYLGGRNTEAFF | TGTGCCAGCAGTTACTTGGGGGGTAGGAACACTGAAGCTTTCTTT | - | - | TRBJ1-1 | TRBV6-5
CASSPRQTATNEKLFF | TGCGCCAGCAGCCCCAGACAGACTGCAACTAATGAAAAACTGTTTTTT | - | once | TRBJ1-4 | TRBV5-1
CASMVREAGTNEKLFF | TGTGCCAGCATGGTGAGGGAGGCCGGAACTAATGAAAAACTGTTTTTT | - | - | TRBJ1-4 | TRBV27
CASSLLGSGYNQPQHF | TGTGCCAGCAGCTTACTTGGGTCAGGGTACAATCAGCCCCAGCATTTT | - | - | TRBJ1-5 | TRBV7-8
CASSTDREAWELFF | TGTGCCAGCAGTACCGACAGGGAAGCGTGGGAGCTGTTTTTT | TRBD1 | - | TRBJ2-2 | TRBV2
CASSLGASLGMETQYF | TGTGCCAGCAGCTTGGGGGCCTCACTAGGAATGGAGACCCAGTACTTC | - | - | TRBJ2-5 | TRBV5-8
CASSSGDEQFF | TGTGCCAGCTCCTCAGGCGATGAGCAGTTCTTC | - | - | TRBJ2-1 | TRBV18
CASRLAYQTDTQYF | TGTGCAAGTCGCTTAGCGTACCAGACAGATACGCAGTATTTT | - | - | TRBJ2-3 | TRBV12-2
CASSFGRGSSDTQYF | TGCGCCAGCAGCTTCGGGCGGGGGAGTTCAGATACGCAGTATTTT | TRBD2 | few | TRBJ2-3 | TRBV5-1
CASRENRGINYGYTF | TGTGCCAGCAGAGAAAACAGGGGAATCAACTATGGCTACACCTTC | TRBD1 | - | TRBJ1-2 | TRBV6-1
CASRSNTGGHSPLHF | TGTGCCAGCAGGTCTAATACAGGGGGACATTCACCCCTCCACTTT | TRBD1 | - | TRBJ1-6 | TRBV7-8
CASSQPGPMNTEAFF | TGTGCCAGCAGTCAACCCGGTCCGATGAACACTGAAGCTTTCTTT | - | - | TRBJ1-1 | TRBV6-5
CAWGHSPNTGELFF | TGTGCCTGGGGACACTCCCCGAACACCGGGGAGCTGTTTTTT | - | once | TRBJ2-2 | TRBV30
CASSLARDQGEQYF | TGTGCCAGCAGCTTAGCCCGGGATCAGGGGGAGCAGTACTTC | - | - | TRBJ2-7 | TRBV7-2
CASLAVINEKLFF | TGTGCCAGCTTAGCGGTGATTAATGAAAAACTGTTTTTT | - | - | TRBJ1-4 | TRBV2
CAITKNRNEQFF | TGTGCCATCACAAAAAATCGGAATGAGCAGTTCTTC | - | - | TRBJ2-1 | TRBV10-3
CASSLASGGYGETQYF | TGTGCCAGCAGCTTGGCTAGCGGGGGGTACGGAGAGACCCAGTACTTC | TRBD2 | - | TRBJ2-5 | TRBV5-4
CASSSRTGSGANVLTF | TGTGCCAGCAGCTCCCGGACAGGCTCTGGGGCCAACGTCCTGACTTTC | TRBD1 | once | TRBJ2-6 | TRBV7-2
CASSEYRDLEPSGELFF | TGTGCCAGCAGTGAATATAGGGACTTGGAGCCCAGCGGGGAGCTGTTTTTT | - | - | TRBJ2-2 | TRBV25-1
CASSIQGMNTGELFF | TGTGCCAGTAGTATACAGGGGATGAACACCGGGGAGCTGTTTTTT | - | - | TRBJ2-2 | TRBV19
CASSRGQGRGNTIYF | TGTGCCAGTAGTAGGGGACAGGGGCGCGGAAACACCATATATTTT | TRBD1 | - | TRBJ1-3 | TRBV19
CASSLGQGNTIYF | TGTGCCAGCAGCTTGGGACAGGGAAACACCATATATTTT | TRBD1 | few | TRBJ1-3 | TRBV11-3
CASSQGSEETQYF | TGCGCCAGCAGCCAAGGGTCAGAAGAGACCCAGTACTTC | - | - | TRBJ2-5 | TRBV4-3
CASKYLQGAYEQYF | TGTGCCAGCAAATACCTACAGGGGGCCTACGAGCAGTACTTC | TRBD1 | few | TRBJ2-7 | TRBV5-8
CASSQDQARGSGKLFF | TGCGCCAGCAGCCAAGATCAGGCCAGGGGGAGTGGAAAACTGTTTTTT | TRBD1 | - | TRBJ1-4 | TRBV4-3
CAIDGGGYNEQFF | TGTGCCATCGATGGGGGAGGGTACAATGAGCAGTTCTTC | TRBD2 | few | TRBJ2-1 | TRBV28
CASRRTGGYEQYF | TGTGCCAGCAGGAGGACAGGGGGCTACGAGCAGTACTTC | TRBD1 | - | TRBJ2-7 | TRBV11-2
CASSPRGQVGELFF | TGCGCCAGCTCCCCCAGGGGGCAGGTCGGGGAGCTGTTTTTT | TRBD1 | - | TRBJ2-2 | TRBV5-1
CASSRQGYGYTF | TGTGCCAGCAGCCGACAGGGATATGGCTACACCTTC | TRBD1 | - | TRBJ1-2 | TRBV7-9
CASSPSTGGTGQPQHF | TGTGCCAGCAGCCCCTCGACAGGGGGGACCGGGCAGCCCCAGCATTTT | TRBD1 | - | TRBJ1-5 | TRBV7-2
CASSPDYNYGYTF | TGTGCCAGCTCACCAGACTATAACTATGGCTACACCTTC | - | - | TRBJ1-2 | TRBV18
CAWSVPRGSTDTQYF | TGTGCCTGGAGTGTACCAAGGGGGAGCACAGATACGCAGTATTTT | - | - | TRBJ2-3 | TRBV30
CASSVDRAEFSGANVLTF | TGTGCCAGCAGCGTAGACAGGGCGGAATTCTCTGGGGCCAACGTCCTGACTTTC | - | - | TRBJ2-6 | TRBV9
CASSPGQLLAKNIQYF | TGTGCCAGCAGCCCTGGACAGTTACTAGCCAAAAACATTCAGTACTTC | - | - | TRBJ2-4 | TRBV5-8
CAIMAVSGNTIYF | TGTGCCATCATGGCAGTCTCTGGAAACACCATATATTTT | - | few | TRBJ1-3 | TRBV10-3
CASRVGTGNEQFF | TGTGCCAGCAGGGTCGGGACAGGCAATGAGCAGTTCTTC | TRBD1 | - | TRBJ2-1 | TRBV27